This T cell receptor (beta chain) was found in a study of blood T cells in healthy people across ages. A second roughly 7 to 11 cycle PCR used barcoded and J-beta primers. MiXCR was run by TCRdb on the 5' RACE reads, yielding one entry per CDR3 protein. The sample contains about 1 million distinct CDR3 sequences, over 35% of which appear only once. This CDR3 comprises 13 residues. Germline V gene data show CDR1 as LGHDT and CDR2 as YNNKEL (reference sequence). Broader study findings: Naive T cell percentage by flow cytometry tracked strongly with beta diversity.

Worth noting for this clonotype: Its target is unknown. A read error may produce the germline difference seen at one junction end.

Sequences were obtained from blood. The J gene is TRBJ2-3, the V gene TRBV3-1; 7 bases map to TRBD2. This clonotype originated in a woman aged 60-75 years in good health. Here the CDR3 DNA reads TGTGCCGGCAGCCGGACTAGGGAGGATACGCAGTATTTT. Encoded protein: CAGSRTREDTQYF.